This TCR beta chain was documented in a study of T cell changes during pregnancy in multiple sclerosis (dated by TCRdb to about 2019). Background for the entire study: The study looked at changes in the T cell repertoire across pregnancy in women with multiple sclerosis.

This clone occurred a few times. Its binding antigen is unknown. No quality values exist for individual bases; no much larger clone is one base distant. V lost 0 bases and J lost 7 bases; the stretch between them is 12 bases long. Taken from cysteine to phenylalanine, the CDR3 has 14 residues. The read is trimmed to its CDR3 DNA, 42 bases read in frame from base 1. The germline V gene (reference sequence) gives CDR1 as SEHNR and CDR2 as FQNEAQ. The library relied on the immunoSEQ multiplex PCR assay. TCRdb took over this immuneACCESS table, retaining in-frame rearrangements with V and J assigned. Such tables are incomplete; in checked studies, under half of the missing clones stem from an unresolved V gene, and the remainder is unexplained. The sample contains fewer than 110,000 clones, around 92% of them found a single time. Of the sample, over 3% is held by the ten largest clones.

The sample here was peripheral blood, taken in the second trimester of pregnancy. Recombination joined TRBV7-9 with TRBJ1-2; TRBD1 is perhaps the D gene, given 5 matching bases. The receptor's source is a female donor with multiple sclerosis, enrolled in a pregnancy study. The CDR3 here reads CASSLARQSGGYTF. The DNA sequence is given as TGTGCCAGCAGCTTAGCGCGACAGAGTGGTGGCTACACCTTC.